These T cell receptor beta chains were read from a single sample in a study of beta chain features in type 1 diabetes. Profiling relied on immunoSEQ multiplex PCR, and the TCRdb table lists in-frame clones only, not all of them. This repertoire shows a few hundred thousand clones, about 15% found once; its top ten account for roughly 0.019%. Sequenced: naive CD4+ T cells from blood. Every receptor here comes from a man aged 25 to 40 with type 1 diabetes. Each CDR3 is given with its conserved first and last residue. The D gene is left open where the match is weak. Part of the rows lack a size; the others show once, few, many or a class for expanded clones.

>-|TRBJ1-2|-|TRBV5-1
TGCGCCAGCAGAGAGAGCTATGGCTACACCTTC
CASRESYGYTF
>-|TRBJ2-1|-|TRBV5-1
TGCGCCAGCAGCTTTGGACAGGGAGGGACCGGATGGGATGAGCAGTTCTTC
CASSFGQGGTGWDEQFF
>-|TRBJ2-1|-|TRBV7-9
TGTGCCAGCGGTAGTGGGGCTAGCTCCTACAATGAGCAGTTCTTC
CASGSGASSYNEQFF
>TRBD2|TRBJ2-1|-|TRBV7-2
TGTGCCAGCAGCTTAGGGGCCCCTAGCGGTAACAATGAGCAGTTCTTC
CASSLGAPSGNNEQFF
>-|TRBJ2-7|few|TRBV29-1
TGCAGCGGCGGAGGGGGACAGTCCTACGAGCAGTACTTC
CSGGGGQSYEQYF
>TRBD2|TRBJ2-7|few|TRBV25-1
TGTGCCAGCAGCCCCTCGCGCGGGGGGGCTTCCTACGAGCAGTACTTC
CASSPSRGGASYEQYF
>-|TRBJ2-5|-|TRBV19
TGTGCCAGTAGACCCCCAGGGGCCCGGTTAGGGACCCAGTACTTC
CASRPPGARLGTQYF
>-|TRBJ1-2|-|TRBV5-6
TGTGCCAGCAGCTTTGGCGGGGCAAACTATGGCTACACCTTC
CASSFGGANYGYTF
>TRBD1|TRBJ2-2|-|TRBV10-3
TGTGCCATCAGTGAGTTCCAGACAGGGGAGACCGGGGAGCTGTTTTTT
CAISEFQTGETGELFF
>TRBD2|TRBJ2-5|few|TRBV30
TGTGCCTGGGGCCAGGGAGGGGAGACCCAGTACTTC
CAWGQGGETQYF
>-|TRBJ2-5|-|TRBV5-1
TGCGCCAGCAGCTTGGGACAGGTTCAGACCCAGTACTTC
CASSLGQVQTQYF
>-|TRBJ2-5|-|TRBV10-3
TGTGCCATCAGTAGGGGAGGCCCTGAGACCCAGTACTTC
CAISRGGPETQYF
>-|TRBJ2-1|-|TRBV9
TGTGCCAGCAGCGCCGGGACTGCCATCTACAATGAGCAGTTCTTC
CASSAGTAIYNEQFF
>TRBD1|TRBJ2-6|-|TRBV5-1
TGCGCCAGCAGCCTTCAGGGGGCTGGGGCCAACGTCCTGACTTTC
CASSLQGAGANVLTF
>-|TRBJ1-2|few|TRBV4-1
TGCGCCAGCAGCCAAGAGCCGGAGGGGAGGAAAAGCTATGGCTACACCTTC
CASSQEPEGRKSYGYTF
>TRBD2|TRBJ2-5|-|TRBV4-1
TGCGCCAGCAGCCAAGATTTATCGGCTAGCGGGGGACGTCAAGAGACCCAGTACTTC
CASSQDLSASGGRQETQYF
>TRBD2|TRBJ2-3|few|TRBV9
TGTGCCAGCAGCCTCGACCGAGCGGGAGGGCCAGATACGCAGTATTTT
CASSLDRAGGPDTQYF
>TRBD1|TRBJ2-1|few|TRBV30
TGTGCCTTTGGACAGGGGAGGCACAATGAGCAGTTCTTC
CAFGQGRHNEQFF
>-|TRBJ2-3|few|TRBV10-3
TGTGCCATCAGTGCCGGGACTAGCACAGATACGCAGTATTTT
CAISAGTSTDTQYF
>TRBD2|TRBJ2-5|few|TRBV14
TGTGCCAGCAGCTCTCGGGGTTACCTAGCGGATCAAGAGACCCAGTACTTC
CASSSRGYLADQETQYF
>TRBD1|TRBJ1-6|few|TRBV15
TGTGCCACCAGCAGAGATCCCCCAGACAGGGGAATTAGTTCACCCCTCCACTTT
CATSRDPPDRGISSPLHF
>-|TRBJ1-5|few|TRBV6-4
TGTGCCAGCCAAAGAAGCGGTCAGCCCCAGCATTTT
CASQRSGQPQHF
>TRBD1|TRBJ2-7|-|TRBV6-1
TGTGCCACCAGGGACAGGGTATCCTACGAGCAGTACTTC
CATRDRVSYEQYF
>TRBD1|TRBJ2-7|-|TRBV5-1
TGCGCCAGCCGGGACAGGAGCTCCTACGAGCAGTACTTC
CASRDRSSYEQYF
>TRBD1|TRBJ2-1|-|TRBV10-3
TGTGCCATCAGGGCCTTGGACAGGGAAGAAGGGGAGCAGTTCTTC
CAIRALDREEGEQFF
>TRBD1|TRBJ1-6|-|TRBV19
TGTGCCAGTAGAACAGGGGGTTCACCCCTCCACTTT
CASRTGGSPLHF
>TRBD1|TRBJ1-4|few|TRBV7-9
TGTGCCAGCAGCTTAGGGGACAGGGATAATGAAAAACTGTTTTTT
CASSLGDRDNEKLFF
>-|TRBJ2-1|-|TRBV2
TGTGCCAGCAGTGAGCGGAGCTCCTACAATGAGCAGTTCTTC
CASSERSSYNEQFF
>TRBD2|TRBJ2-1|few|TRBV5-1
TGCGCCAGCAGCCATGGCCTAGCGGGAGCTGGTGAGCAGTTCTTC
CASSHGLAGAGEQFF
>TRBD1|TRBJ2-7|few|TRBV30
TGTGCCGGAAGCCGGGACAGGGGTCGCGAGCAGTACTTC
CAGSRDRGREQYF
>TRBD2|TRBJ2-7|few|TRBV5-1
TGCGCCAGCAGCTTGGTTAGCGGGAGCTCCTACGAGCAGTACTTC
CASSLVSGSSYEQYF
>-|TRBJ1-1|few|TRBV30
TGTGCCTGGAAAAGGAGTGGAGAGTCCATGAACACTGAAGCTTTCTTT
CAWKRSGESMNTEAFF
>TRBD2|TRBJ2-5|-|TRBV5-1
TGCGCCAGCAGCTCAGGGACTAGCGGGGGGGAAGAGACCCAGTACTTC
CASSSGTSGGEETQYF
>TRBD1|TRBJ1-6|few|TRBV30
TGTGCCTGGAGTGCCCAGGGGGGAAATTCACCCCTCCACTTT
CAWSAQGGNSPLHF
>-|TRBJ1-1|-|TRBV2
TGTGCCAGCAGTGTTTTCACGGGACTGTTAGGAGCTTTCTTT
CASSVFTGLLGAFF
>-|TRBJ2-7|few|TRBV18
TGTGCCAGCTCACCACTACAGGACTCCTACGAGCAGTACTTC
CASSPLQDSYEQYF
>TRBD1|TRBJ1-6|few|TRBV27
TGTGCCAGCAGTTCGAGACAGGGGAACTCACCCCTCCACTTT
CASSSRQGNSPLHF
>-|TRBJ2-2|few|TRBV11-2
TGTGCCAGCAGCCCCAATTCCGGGGAGCTGTTTTTT
CASSPNSGELFF
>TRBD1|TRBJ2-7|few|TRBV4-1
TGCGCCAGCAGCCAAGGGAGGCAGGACAGGCGGCCTGGTTCGTACGAGCAGTACTTC
CASSQGRQDRRPGSYEQYF
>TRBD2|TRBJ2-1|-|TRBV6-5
TGTGCCAGCAGTTACGGACTAGCGGGGTACAATGAGCAGTTCTTC
CASSYGLAGYNEQFF
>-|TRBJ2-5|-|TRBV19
TGTGCCAGTAGTATAGTTGAGCGCCGAGAGACCCAGTACTTC
CASSIVERRETQYF
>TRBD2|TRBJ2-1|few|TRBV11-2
TGTGCCAGCAGCGCTGGACTAGCGGGGGGAACCTACAATGAGCAGTTCTTC
CASSAGLAGGTYNEQFF
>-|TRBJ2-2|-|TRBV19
TGTGCCAGTAGTATTCCAGGGCGAAACACCGGGGAGCTGTTTTTT
CASSIPGRNTGELFF
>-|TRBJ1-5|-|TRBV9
TGTGCCAGCAGCGTAGCGGGAAGCAATCAGCCCCAGCATTTT
CASSVAGSNQPQHF
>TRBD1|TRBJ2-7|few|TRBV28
TGTGCCAGCAGTTTAGGGACAGGGGTTCGGGAGCAGTACTTC
CASSLGTGVREQYF
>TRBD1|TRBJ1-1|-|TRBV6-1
TGTGCCAGCAGTGATGGGACAGGCGGGAACACTGAAGCTTTCTTT
CASSDGTGGNTEAFF
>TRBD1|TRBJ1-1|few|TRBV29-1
TGCAGCGTGGGACCCGGGACAGGGGACACTGAAGCTTTCTTT
CSVGPGTGDTEAFF
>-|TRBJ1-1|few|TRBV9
TGTGCCAGCAGCTCTAGTGGCCCTGACACTGAAGCTTTCTTT
CASSSSGPDTEAFF
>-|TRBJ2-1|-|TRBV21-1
TGTGCCAGCAGCAAATATCGGCGGGACCTCAATGAGCAGTTCTTC
CASSKYRRDLNEQFF
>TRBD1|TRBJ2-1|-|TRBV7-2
TGTGCCAGCAGCTTAGGACAGGGTCGGAATGAGCAGTTCTTC
CASSLGQGRNEQFF
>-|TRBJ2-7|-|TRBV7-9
TGTGCCAGCAGCTTAGGGGCGGGGCCCTCCTACGAGCAGTACTTC
CASSLGAGPSYEQYF